Listed here are 24 T cell receptor beta chains from one sample, sequenced in a study of post-analysis software for immune sequencing data. Findings and limits, study-wide: Patients showed TRBV5-6, TRBV5-1 and TRBV20-1 among roughly five TRBV segments more frequent than in controls.

Each TCR beta cDNA library carried unique molecular identifiers. TCRdb ran MiXCR on the PCR reads and lists one entry per CDR3 protein. Of about 820,000 distinct CDR3 sequences listed, approximately 53% are singletons. No antigens are known for them. The sample comprised blood. These receptors were obtained from a girl between 10 and 17 years old with multiple sclerosis.

In this sample, this clonotype turned up a few times. V gene TRBV7-3 combines with J gene TRBJ2-1; D gene unclear. In germline, CDR1 is SGHTA, CDR2 FQGTGA. Trimming shortened V by 1 base and J by 5 bases, and 6 bases separated the two germline ends. The CDR3 contains 13 residues. As DNA, the CDR3 is TGTGCCAGCAGCTTAAGTAGAAACAATGAGCAGTTCTTC. This codes for CASSLSRNNEQFF.

Turning to this clonotype: The junction departs from germline at one end; a sequencing error may be responsible. This chain links TRBV7-9 with TRBJ2-5; D possibly uses TRBD1 or TRBD2 (6 bases each). Germline V CDR1 and CDR2: SEHNR, FQNEAQ (reference sequence). The CDR3 consists of 12 residues. Here the CDR3 DNA reads TGTGCCACCTACGGGGGCCAAGAGACCCGGTACTTC. Translation: CATYGGQETRYF. Drawing the rest from reference TRBV7-9 and TRBJ2-5, the complete variable domain is DTGVSQNPRHKITKRGQNVTFRCDPISEHNRLYWYRQTLGQGPEFLTYFQNEAQLEKSRLLSDRFSAERPKGSFSTLEIQRTEQGDSAMYLCATYGGQETRYFGPGTRLLVL.

The V gene is TRBV20-1, the J gene TRBJ2-3; D uncertain. Germline assignment: CDR1 DFQATT and CDR2 SNEGSKA (reference sequence). The CDR3 is made up of 15 amino acids. V lost 3 bases, J lost 2 bases, and 15 bases lay in between. The CDR3 nucleotides are TGCAGTGCTAGCCCACCGGGCTTTCTCACAGATACGCAGTATTTT. This codes for CSASPPGFLTDTQYF.

The chain joins TRBV5-5 to TRBJ2-7; TRBD1 matches at 8 bases. The CDR3 contains 15 residues. Germline V lookup: CDR1 SGHKS, CDR2 YYEKEE (reference sequence). Trimming at V came to 0 bases and at J to 4 bases, leaving 6 bases not matched to a gene. CDR3 nucleotide sequence: TGTGCCAGCAGCTTGGATGCAGGGGACAGGTACGAGCAGTACTTC. Translating it yields CASSLDAGDRYEQYF.

The chain combines TRBV3-1 with TRBJ2-1; TRBD2 agrees at 8 bases. Per germline, CDR1 LGHDT and CDR2 YNNKEL (reference sequence). The CDR3 covers 16 residues. Germline trimming cut 1 base from V and 8 bases from J; bases unmatched to any gene: 10. CDR3 in DNA: TGTGCCAGCAGCCAAGTGACACCGGGGGGGCCTCATGAGCAGTTCTTC. Protein: CASSQVTPGGPHEQFF.

This clonotype came up a few times. The chain links TRBV5-5 to TRBJ2-3; a weak D match, TRBD2 (6 bases). From germline, CDR1 is SGHKS and CDR2 YYEKEE (reference sequence). This CDR3 spans 16 amino acids. The V and J ends lost 2 bases and 2 bases respectively, with 15 bases between them. DNA for the CDR3: TGTGCCAGCAGCTTTGGCCCCCAGCGGGTCACAGATACGCAGTATTTT. Its protein product is CASSFGPQRVTDTQYF.

The chain has TRBV20-1 and TRBJ2-6; D is unclear. The CDR3 runs to 15 residues. CDR1 and CDR2 from the germline V gene are DFQATT and SNEGSKA (reference sequence). Trimming shortened V by 6 bases and J by 4 bases, and 16 bases separated the two germline ends. The CDR3 DNA sequence: TGCAGTGCCCATCCCCATCTCGAGGGGGCCAACGTCCTGACTTTC. As protein: CSAHPHLEGANVLTF.

This CDR3 reads CASSHPQGPIYGYTF. Here the CDR3 DNA reads TGTGCCAGCAGCCACCCACAGGGGCCCATTTATGGCTACACCTTC. This chain connects TRBV3-1 to TRBJ1-2, with 7 bases that match TRBD1. Germline V lookup: CDR1 LGHDT, CDR2 YNNKEL (reference sequence). The CDR3 extends over 15 amino acids. Unmatched junction bases numbered 9, after V lost 3 bases and J lost 5 bases.

This chain joins TRBV5-6 and TRBJ2-4; a possible D gene is TRBD1 (6 bases). This CDR3 has 15 residues. With 5 bases removed from V and 6 bases from J, the gap between germline ends came to 18 bases. Per the germline V gene, CDR1 is SGHDT and CDR2 is YYEEEE. CDR3 residues: CASSYNPTGRNIQYF. CDR3 DNA sequence: TGTGCCAGCAGTTACAATCCGACAGGACGAAACATTCAGTACTTC.

The chain couples TRBV7-9 to TRBJ2-5; TRBD2 aligns across 10 bases. Germline lookup yields CDR1 SEHNR and CDR2 FQNEAQ (reference sequence). The CDR3 length is 15 residues. The V and J ends lost 3 bases and 6 bases, in that order; junction bases with no gene match: 7. The CDR3: CASSLASGRGQTQYF. CDR3 bases: TGTGCCAGCAGCTTGGCTAGCGGGAGAGGGCAGACCCAGTACTTC.

This clonotype appeared a single time. An end of the junction differs from the germline gene, which may be a read error. V usage is TRBV13 and J usage is TRBJ2-4, with D possibly TRBD1 on 6 matching bases. The J call may be wrong; the DNA end is better matched by TRBJ2-7. The germline V gene has CDR1 PRHDT and CDR2 FYEKMQ (reference sequence). There are 14 residues in the CDR3. The CDR3 reads CASSPQGSSCEQYF. The DNA of the CDR3 is TGTGCCAGCAGCCCTCAGGGGTCGTCCTGCGAGCAGTACTTC.

This chain connects TRBV11-2 to TRBJ2-3; 10 bases fit TRBD2. J lost 0 bases, V lost 5 bases, and 8 bases had no gene match. Looked up from germline, CDR1 is SGHAT and CDR2 is FQNNGV. CDR3 length: 17 residues. CDR3 protein: CASSTGLSGRSTDTQYF. The CDR3 coding sequence is TGTGCCAGCAGCACCGGGCTTAGCGGGAGGAGCACAGATACGCAGTATTTT.

The rearrangement links TRBV29-1 to TRBJ2-4, with D uncertain. Germline V CDR1 and CDR2: SQVTM, ANQGSEA. The V end was cut by 5 bases, the J end by 1 base, with 9 bases between. CDR3 length: 13 amino acids. CDR3 bases: TGCAGCGTTTCCGACTTTGCCAAAAACATTCAGTACTTC. Encoded protein: CSVSDFAKNIQYF.

The table lists this clonotype with a few counts. The rearrangement joins TRBV5-1 to TRBJ2-7, with a tentative D call TRBD2 (5 bases). This CDR3 contains 14 residues. Trimming removed 7 bases at V and 5 bases at J, with 19 bases between. The V gene's germline CDR1 is SGHRS and CDR2 YFSETQ. DNA for the CDR3: TGCGCCAGCCAGGCTGACTATGCCTCAAACGAGCAGTACTTC. Translation gives CASQADYASNEQYF.

This clonotype was detected ten times or more. The chain joins TRBV6-6 to TRBJ2-1, with TRBD2 matching 7 bases. CDR1 MNHNY and CDR2 SVGAGI come from the germline V gene (reference sequence). Trimming removed 5 bases from V and 1 base from J; junction bases left unmatched: 11. This CDR3 has 17 amino acids. The CDR3 DNA is TGTGCCAGCAGTCCTCGAATTAGCGGGCCGTCCTACAATGAGCAGTTCTTC. It encodes CASSPRISGPSYNEQFF.

The chain links TRBV29-1 to TRBJ1-2; TRBD1 might be the D (5 bases). CDR1 and CDR2 from the germline V gene are SQVTM and ANQGSEA. Trimming pared 5 bases from V and 4 bases from J, leaving 17 bases between. This CDR3 comprises 14 residues. CDR3 residues: CSVRSSGASYGYTF. In DNA form, the CDR3 reads TGCAGCGTTAGGTCATCCGGGGCCTCCTATGGCTACACCTTC.

The V call is TRBV7-9, the J call TRBJ2-1; unclear D gene. CDR3 length: 8 residues. The germline gives CDR1 SEHNR, CDR2 FQNEAQ (reference sequence). Trimming took 9 bases from V and 12 from J, leaving 6 bases between them. CDR3 loop: CASFGQFF. CDR3 DNA: TGTGCCAGTTTTGGGCAGTTCTTC.

Only one count was recorded for this clonotype. The chain carries TRBV25-1 and TRBJ2-7; D perhaps matches TRBD2 (6 bases). The CDR3 is 15 amino acids. Per germline, CDR1 MGHDK and CDR2 SYGVNS. Trimming took 3 bases from V and 0 from J, leaving 12 bases between them. The CDR3 sequence: CASSETTGSSYEQYF. Here the CDR3 DNA reads TGTGCCAGCAGTGAGACGACCGGGAGCTCCTACGAGCAGTACTTC.

This clonotype was found a few times. The chain carries TRBV7-2 and TRBJ2-3; 8 bases are a match to TRBD2. The germline V gene has CDR1 SGHTA and CDR2 FQGNSA. V was pared by 0 bases and J by 2 bases, with 4 bases of the junction left unmatched. The CDR3 spans 16 residues. CDR3 sequence reads: CASSLATSAFTDTQYF. The CDR3 DNA reads as TGTGCCAGCAGCTTAGCGACTAGCGCCTTCACAGATACGCAGTATTTT.

This clonotype was detected a few times. V and J are TRBV5-1 and TRBJ2-1; the match to TRBD1 covers 9 bases. Germline trimming cut 6 bases from V and 2 bases from J; bases unmatched to any gene: 3. The CDR3 runs 14 residues. Looked up from germline, CDR1 is SGHRS and CDR2 is YFSETQ. The DNA for the CDR3 is TGCGCCAGCAACAGACAGGGGGCCTACAATGAGCAGTTCTTC. Its protein is CASNRQGAYNEQFF. Together with reference TRBV5-1 and TRBJ2-1, the CDR3 gives the full variable domain: KAGVTQTPRYLIKTRGQQVTLSCSPISGHRSVSWYQQTPGQGLQFLFEYFSETQRNKGNFPGRFSGRQFSNSRSEMNVSTLELGDSALYLCASNRQGAYNEQFFGPGTRLTVL.

J is TRBJ2-3 and V is TRBV6-1, with TRBD1 matching 7 bases. The CDR3 is made up of 13 amino acids. The V segment lost 7 bases and the J segment 2 bases; nucleotides outside the gene matches: 3. Germline V gives CDR1 MNHNS, CDR2 SASEGT. CDR3: CASTGQYTDTQYF. CDR3 DNA sequence: TGTGCCAGCACGGGACAGTACACAGATACGCAGTATTTT.

The chain couples TRBV5-1 to TRBJ2-7, with a tentative D call TRBD1 (6 bases). Between the trimmed V and J ends, which lost 4 bases and 2 bases, there was a span of 13 bases. CDR3 length: 14 amino acids. Germline V lookup: CDR1 SGHRS, CDR2 YFSETQ. This CDR3 reads CASSTGQHTYEQYF. CDR3 coding DNA: TGCGCCAGCAGCACCGGACAGCACACCTACGAGCAGTACTTC.

The chain combines TRBV11-2 with TRBJ2-7; a weak D match, TRBD1 (5 bases). The CDR3 extends over 18 amino acids. The V and J ends lost 2 bases and 0 bases respectively, with 20 bases between them. Germline V gene sequence: CDR1 SGHAT, CDR2 FQNNGV. Here the CDR3 reads CASSLKSGIPIVSYEQYF. CDR3 bases: TGTGCCAGCAGCTTAAAGTCAGGGATTCCTATAGTCTCCTACGAGCAGTACTTC.

The genes are TRBV29-1 and TRBJ2-3; TRBD1 matches at 9 bases. CDR3 length: 14 amino acids. Germline V CDR1 and CDR2: SQVTM, ANQGSEA. V lost 6 bases and J lost 6; bases outside the gene matches: 10. The chain's CDR3 is CSVEPGQGQDTQYF. DNA for the CDR3: TGCAGCGTCGAACCGGGACAGGGTCAGGATACGCAGTATTTT.